These T cell receptor beta chains were read from a single sample in a study of OX40 agonist ivuxolimab in advanced cancers. The assay was immunoSEQ multiplex PCR, and TCRdb's table has in-frame clones only and misses some. Seen here are approximately 86,000 clones, approximately 91% observed once, and the top ten hold more than 0.25%. Source: CD4+ or CD8+ T cells sorted from blood, taken in a trial of the OX40 agonist ivuxolimab. The receptors come from an adult with an advanced solid tumor such as melanoma, head and neck, liver or kidney cancer. Each CDR3 is given with its conserved first and last residue. D genes are given only for firm matches.

v_call	j_call	d_call	cdr3_aa	cdr3_nt
TRBV19	TRBJ2-1	.	CASSLLAYEQFF	TGTGCCAGTAGCCTTCTAGCGTATGAGCAGTTCTTC
TRBV19	TRBJ2-1	.	CASVAGLSYNEQFF	TGTGCCAGTGTAGCCGGGCTTTCCTACAATGAGCAGTTCTTC
TRBV7-6	TRBJ2-5	.	CASSSGTPPETQYF	TGTGCCAGCAGCTCCGGGACACCCCCAGAGACCCAGTACTTC
TRBV7-9	TRBJ2-7	.	CASSMSDRGSYEQYF	TGTGCCAGCAGCATGTCCGACAGAGGATCCTACGAGCAGTACTTC
TRBV11-2	TRBJ1-1	.	CASSLDSRGTEAFF	TGTGCCAGCAGCTTAGATAGTCGGGGAACTGAAGCTTTCTTT
TRBV6-5	TRBJ2-2	.	CASSYSGQINTGELFF	TGTGCCAGCAGTTACTCTGGACAGATAAACACCGGGGAGCTGTTTTTT
TRBV5-1	TRBJ2-2	TRBD2	CASSFTSGSNGELFF	TGCGCCAGCAGTTTTACAAGCGGGAGCAACGGGGAGCTGTTTTTT
TRBV6-6	TRBJ2-3	.	CASSRGRTFTDTQYF	TGTGCCAGCAGTCGAGGACGAACTTTCACAGATACGCAGTATTTT
TRBV6-1	TRBJ2-5	.	CASSVGQSLGETQYF	TGTGCCAGCAGTGTCGGACAGTCGTTGGGAGAGACCCAGTACTTC
TRBV7-2	TRBJ1-5	.	CASSTQGNQPQHF	TGTGCCAGCAGCACTCAGGGTAATCAGCCCCAGCATTTT
TRBV4-1	TRBJ1-1	.	CASSQELQSDEAFF	TGCGCCAGCAGCCAAGAATTGCAGTCCGATGAAGCTTTCTTT
TRBV15	TRBJ2-7	TRBD2	CATSPGLAGAYEQYF	TGTGCCACCTCACCGGGACTAGCGGGAGCTTACGAGCAGTACTTC
TRBV7-3	TRBJ2-7	TRBD2	CASIQLAGVSYEQYF	TGTGCCAGCATCCAACTAGCGGGAGTTTCCTACGAGCAGTACTTC
TRBV18	TRBJ2-5	TRBD2	CASSPRTSAETQYF	TGTGCCAGCTCACCAAGGACTAGCGCAGAGACCCAGTACTTC
TRBV19	TRBJ2-3	.	CASSVVGITDTQYF	TGTGCCAGTAGTGTAGTCGGGATCACAGATACGCAGTATTTT
TRBV2	TRBJ2-7	.	CASTSGYEQYF	TGTGCCAGCACTTCAGGCTACGAGCAGTACTTC
TRBV2	TRBJ2-3	.	CASSEMLAADTQYF	TGTGCCAGCAGTGAAATGCTAGCTGCGGATACGCAGTATTTT
TRBV19	TRBJ2-7	.	CASSIGSGDEQYF	TGTGCCAGTAGTATAGGGTCGGGCGACGAGCAGTACTTC